This T cell receptor beta chain was profiled in a study of OX40 agonist ivuxolimab in advanced cancers. With regard to the full study: The costimulatory receptor OX40 (CD134) was targeted by ivuxolimab, a fully human IgG2 agonistic monoclonal antibody. Intravenous ivuxolimab was administered to patients every 2 weeks at six dose levels: 0.01, 0.1, 0.3, 1.5, 3 and 10 mg/kg. Of the 50 to 55 patients in dose escalation, about 20 had hepatocellular carcinoma, around 15 had melanoma, 9 had renal cell carcinoma and 9 had head and neck cancer. In the dose-escalation cohort, approximately 82% of patients were male, and the mean age was around 65 years with a range of roughly 23 to 79. Patients were allowed to have had prior anti-PD-1, anti-PD-L1 or anti-CTLA-4 therapy, and roughly 40% of the dose-escalation patients had been treated with checkpoint inhibitors. Partial responses occurred in three dose-escalation patients, of whom one had hepatocellular carcinoma and two had cutaneous melanoma. The purpose of peripheral TCRbeta sequencing was to test whether ivuxolimab changed TCR sequence diversity and led to clonal T-cell expansion. The paper describes the monotherapy dose-escalation part (N ≈ 52 patients) of the phase I trial of ivuxolimab.

Paper-wide results and their limitations: Low levels of normalized T-cell clonal expansion were also seen in some nonresponding patients. Clonal expansion of both CD4+ and CD8+ blood T cells was observed from baseline to week 6 at doses 0.1 to 3.0 mg/kg. The antigen specificity of the peripheral T cells that underwent clonal expansion was not determined. After ivuxolimab, CD8+ T cells had more expanded clones than CD4+ T cells on average. In the 0.1-3.0 mg/kg groups, partial responders were among the patients with the lowest normalized peripheral clonal expansion, particularly in CD8+ T cells.

Patients with a history of autoimmune disease or receiving systemic immunosuppression were excluded from the trial. Peripheral blood for TCR sequencing was drawn from every dose cohort at baseline, at cycle 4 day 1 and at cycle 7 day 1. The samples were drawn from a first-in-human, open-label, multicenter phase I dose-escalation trial of ivuxolimab. Adults with locally advanced or metastatic melanoma, renal cell, hepatocellular, or head and neck squamous cell carcinoma were enrolled in the trial. CD4+ and CD8+ T cells were sorted separately from peripheral blood before TCR sequencing. Genomic DNA was extracted from sorted cells for sequencing of the TCRbeta CDR3 region. The immunoSEQ Assay was used to sequence the TCRbeta CDR3 regions. In TCRdb, the immuneACCESS table is reduced to in-frame sequences with V and J assigned. These tables do not hold every clone; where another copy was compared, an unresolved V gene accounts for under half, and the others remain unexplained. The table for this sample lists 67,000 or so clones; about 92% of them were counted only once. The ten biggest clones cover roughly 1% of the sample.

The germline V gene yields LGHNA for CDR1 and YNFKEQ for CDR2. The CDR3 runs 15 amino acids, cysteine and phenylalanine included. Kept here is only the CDR3 DNA, which spans 45 bases and is read in frame from base 1. V and J are trimmed by 1 base and 4 bases, and the gene matches miss 3 bases of the junction. As concerns this clone: Its antigen target is currently unknown. No much larger clonotype is one base removed from it; base qualities were not supplied.

The receptor comes from an adult with an advanced solid tumor such as melanoma, head and neck, liver or kidney cancer. Recombination joined TRBV4-2 with TRBJ2-3, with TRBD2 matching 9 junction bases. The sequenced sample was CD4+ or CD8+ T cells sorted from blood, obtained in a trial of the OX40 agonist ivuxolimab. The CDR3 here reads CASSQAGGGADTQYF. The nucleotides read TGTGCCAGCAGCCAAGCGGGCGGGGGGGCAGATACGCAGTATTTT.